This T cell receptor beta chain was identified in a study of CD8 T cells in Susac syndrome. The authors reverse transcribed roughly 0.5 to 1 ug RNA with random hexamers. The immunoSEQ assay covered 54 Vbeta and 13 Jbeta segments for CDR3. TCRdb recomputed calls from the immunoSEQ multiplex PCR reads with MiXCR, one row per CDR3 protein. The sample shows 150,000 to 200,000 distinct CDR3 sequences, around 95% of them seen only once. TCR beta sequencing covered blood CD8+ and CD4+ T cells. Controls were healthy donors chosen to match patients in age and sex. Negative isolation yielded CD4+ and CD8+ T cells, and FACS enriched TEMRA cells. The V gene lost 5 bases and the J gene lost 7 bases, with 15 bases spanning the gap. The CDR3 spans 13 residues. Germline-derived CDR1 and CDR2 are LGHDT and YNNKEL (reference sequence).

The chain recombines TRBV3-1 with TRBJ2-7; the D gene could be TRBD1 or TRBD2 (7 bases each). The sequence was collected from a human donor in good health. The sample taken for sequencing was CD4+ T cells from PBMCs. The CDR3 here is CASSARGGGEQYF. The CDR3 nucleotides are TGTGCCAGCAGCGCCAGGGGGGGTGGTGAGCAGTACTTC.